The next 9 T cell receptor beta chains were all read from a single sample in a study of blood T cell repertoires in COVID-19. Using immunoSEQ multiplex PCR, the repertoire was profiled, and TCRdb retains in-frame clones only, with some absent. Found here are 150,000 to 160,000 clones, 80% of them singletons; the top ten hold around 0.62%. Specimen: peripheral blood. These receptors all come from a man in his fifties or sixties with acute or convalescent COVID-19.

The rearrangement joins TRBV18 to TRBJ2-1; tentatively, D is TRBD1 (6 bases). The ends were cut back, 4 bases at V and 0 bases at J, with 10 bases in the middle. The CDR3 runs 15 residues. Germline V gene data show CDR1 as KGHSH and CDR2 as LQKENI. The CDR3 region is CASSRDRSSYNEQFF. In DNA form, the CDR3 reads TGTGCCAGCTCACGAGACAGGAGCTCCTACAATGAGCAGTTCTTC.

The chain uses TRBV30 and TRBJ2-2; 7 bases match TRBD1. The germline V gene has CDR1 GTSNPN and CDR2 SVGIG (reference sequence). The trim removed 4 bases at V and 1 base at J, leaving 3 bases unmatched. This CDR3 is 14 amino acids long. The DNA of the CDR3 is TGTGCCTGGACCTCAGGGGGGAACACCGGGGAGCTGTTTTTT. Translation gives CAWTSGGNTGELFF.

V gene TRBV3-1 (or the pseudogene TRBV3-2) combines with J gene TRBJ1-1; D is unresolved. V lost 4 bases to trimming and J lost 1 base, with 13 bases between them. Germline-derived CDR1 and CDR2 are LGHDT and YNNKEL (reference sequence). The CDR3 extends over 15 amino acids. DNA of the CDR3: TGTGCCAGCAGCCTATCCAGAGGCCAGAACACTGAAGCTTTCTTT. Amino acids: CASSLSRGQNTEAFF.

This sequence joins TRBV27 and TRBJ2-3; no reliable D call. Germline lookup yields CDR1 MNHEY and CDR2 SMNVEV (reference sequence). Trimming shortened V by 5 bases and J by 5 bases, and 8 bases separated the two germline ends. The CDR3 consists of 12 residues. The CDR3 DNA reads as TGTGCCAGCAGTGACATAAGAGATACGCAGTATTTT. This sequence encodes CASSDIRDTQYF.

This chain uses TRBV5-4 with TRBJ1-1, with a weak D call TRBD1 (6 bases). V was trimmed by 0 bases and J by 1 base, leaving 13 bases between them. This CDR3 comprises 16 residues. Germline CDR1 is SGHNT and CDR2 is YYREEE (reference sequence). The CDR3 loop reads CASSLANREGNTEAFF. In DNA form, the CDR3 reads TGTGCCAGCAGCTTGGCTAACAGGGAGGGGAACACTGAAGCTTTCTTT.

The chain joins TRBV10-3 to TRBJ2-3; D not certain. The CDR3 extends over 15 amino acids. V was shortened by 0 bases and J by 2 bases, with 9 bases between the two germline ends. The germline CDR1 and CDR2 sequences are ENHRY and SYGVKD. CDR3 nucleotides: TGTGCCATCAGTGAGTCACAGATGGACACAGATACGCAGTATTTT. It translates to CAISESQMDTDTQYF.

The chain carries TRBV5-4 and TRBJ2-1; 8 nucleotides agree with TRBD2. The J segment lost 0 bases and the V segment lost 9 bases, leaving 11 bases of the junction unmatched. Germline lookup yields CDR1 SGHNT and CDR2 YYREEE (reference sequence). This CDR3 comprises 16 residues. The CDR3 loop reads CATKGSGGVSYNEQFF. The CDR3 DNA sequence: TGTGCCACTAAGGGGAGCGGGGGTGTCTCCTACAATGAGCAGTTCTTC.

The gene calls are TRBV30 and TRBJ1-6; tentatively, D is TRBD1 (5 bases). Germline-derived CDR1 and CDR2 are GTSNPN and SVGIG (reference sequence). The V gene lost 2 bases and the J gene lost 7 bases, with 12 bases spanning the gap. The CDR3 extends over 14 amino acids. The CDR3 region is CAWSRPGGNSPLHF. CDR3 DNA: TGTGCCTGGAGTAGACCTGGGGGGAATTCACCCCTCCACTTT.

The CDR3 is CASSFRRGANTGELFF. The CDR3 DNA reads as TGTGCCAGCAGCTTTCGCCGGGGGGCCAACACCGGGGAGCTGTTTTTT. The chain carries TRBV7-9 and TRBJ2-2, with D perhaps TRBD2 (7 bases). Trimming stripped 3 bases from V and 2 bases from J, with 13 bases between. The CDR3 is 16 amino acids. Germline CDR1 reads SEHNR; CDR2 reads FQNEAQ (reference sequence). The complete variable domain, with remaining parts taken from reference TRBV7-9 and TRBJ2-2, reads DTGVSQNPRHKITKRGQNVTFRCDPISEHNRLYWYRQTLGQGPEFLTYFQNEAQLEKSRLLSDRFSAERPKGSFSTLEIQRTEQGDSAMYLCASSFRRGANTGELFFGEGSRLTVL.